The rows below give T cell receptor beta chains drawn from one sample of a study of regulatory T cells in long-lasting Graves disease. MiXCR was run by TCRdb on the multiplex PCR reads, yielding one entry per CDR3 protein. The sample contains 320,000 or so distinct CDR3 sequences, 15% to 20% of which appear only once. This material consisted of peripheral blood mononuclear cells (PBMCs), taken at new diagnosis, from a patient treated with antithyroid drugs. The receptors come from a female donor with Graves disease. Each CDR3 is given with its conserved first and last residue. The D gene is left open where the match is weak. The size of a clone is reported for some rows only, either as once, few or many, or as a class for expanded clones.

J gene: TRBJ2-2; V gene: TRBV12-5; D gene: .; clone size: .; CDR3 DNA: TGTGCTAGTGGTGACCTCGCCGGGGAGCTGTTTTTT; CDR3 protein: CASGDLAGELFF
J gene: TRBJ2-1; V gene: TRBV12-3/TRBV12-4; D gene: .; clone size: many; CDR3 DNA: TGTGCCAGCAGTTTTTCTGGCTCCTACAATGAGCAGTTCTTC; CDR3 protein: CASSFSGSYNEQFF
J gene: TRBJ2-3; V gene: TRBV9; D gene: TRBD2; clone size: few; CDR3 DNA: TGTGCCAGCAGCGTGGCTAGCGGGAGAAGGACAGATACGCAGTATTTT; CDR3 protein: CASSVASGRRTDTQYF
J gene: TRBJ2-7; V gene: TRBV28; D gene: TRBD2; clone size: .; CDR3 DNA: TGTGCCAGCAGTTATCCTCGACTAGCGCAAACCTACGAGCAGTACTTC; CDR3 protein: CASSYPRLAQTYEQYF
J gene: TRBJ2-5; V gene: TRBV3-1; D gene: TRBD1; clone size: .; CDR3 DNA: TGTGCCAGCAGGACAGGGGTAAAAGAGACCCAGTACTTC; CDR3 protein: CASRTGVKETQYF
J gene: TRBJ1-5; V gene: TRBV3-1; D gene: .; clone size: .; CDR3 DNA: TGTGCCAGCAGCCAAGGTCCAGGTACCAATCAGCCCCAGCATTTT; CDR3 protein: CASSQGPGTNQPQHF
J gene: TRBJ2-1; V gene: TRBV27; D gene: .; clone size: .; CDR3 DNA: TGTGCCAGCTACCAAGTGGGCGGAAGCTCTTACAATGAGCAGTTCTTC; CDR3 protein: CASYQVGGSSYNEQFF
J gene: TRBJ1-2; V gene: TRBV28; D gene: .; clone size: many; CDR3 DNA: TGTGCCAGCAGCACCCAGGCTAACTATGGCTACACCTTC; CDR3 protein: CASSTQANYGYTF
J gene: TRBJ2-1; V gene: TRBV28; D gene: TRBD2; clone size: many; CDR3 DNA: TGTGCCAGCAGCATTAGCGGGCCGGGGTCCAATGAGCAGTTCTTC; CDR3 protein: CASSISGPGSNEQFF
J gene: TRBJ2-7; V gene: TRBV12-3/TRBV12-4; D gene: .; clone size: many; CDR3 DNA: TGTGCCAGCAGCCCGAGTTGGTACGAGCAGTACTTC; CDR3 protein: CASSPSWYEQYF
J gene: TRBJ2-3; V gene: TRBV4-1; D gene: TRBD2; clone size: few; CDR3 DNA: TGCGCCAGCAGCCAGATTAGCGGGAGGGGACCCGATGGCACAGATACGCAGTATTTT; CDR3 protein: CASSQISGRGPDGTDTQYF
J gene: TRBJ2-7; V gene: TRBV18; D gene: .; clone size: many; CDR3 DNA: TGTGCCAGCTCACCACAGAGGGGGAGCTCCTACGAGCAGTACTTC; CDR3 protein: CASSPQRGSSYEQYF
J gene: TRBJ2-1; V gene: TRBV6-1; D gene: TRBD1; clone size: few; CDR3 DNA: TGTGCCAGCAGCCCCCCCGGGACAGGGGGATATGAGCAGTTCTTC; CDR3 protein: CASSPPGTGGYEQFF
J gene: TRBJ1-2; V gene: TRBV13; D gene: TRBD1; clone size: few; CDR3 DNA: TGTGCCAGCAGCTACCGGGACAGGGCATTAAGGGAGGGCTACACCTTC; CDR3 protein: CASSYRDRALREGYTF
J gene: TRBJ2-5; V gene: TRBV7-3; D gene: TRBD2; clone size: .; CDR3 DNA: TGTGCCAGCAGCCGGACTAGCGGGGGCCAAGAGACCCAGTACTTC; CDR3 protein: CASSRTSGGQETQYF
J gene: TRBJ1-1; V gene: TRBV9; D gene: .; clone size: few; CDR3 DNA: TGTGCCAGCAGCGTAGAATGGTCCACTGAAGCTTTCTTT; CDR3 protein: CASSVEWSTEAFF
J gene: TRBJ2-1; V gene: TRBV2; D gene: .; clone size: few; CDR3 DNA: TGTGCCAGCAGTTTGGGTTTGGGCTCCTACAATGAGCAGTTCTTC; CDR3 protein: CASSLGLGSYNEQFF
J gene: TRBJ1-1; V gene: TRBV7-9; D gene: .; clone size: few; CDR3 DNA: TGTGCCAGCAGTTTAAAGGAGGGGTACACTGAAGCTTTCTTT; CDR3 protein: CASSLKEGYTEAFF
J gene: TRBJ2-1; V gene: TRBV19; D gene: .; clone size: .; CDR3 DNA: TGTGCCAGTAGTATAGTGCCAGGGGAGTACAATGAGCAGTTCTTC; CDR3 protein: CASSIVPGEYNEQFF
J gene: TRBJ2-7; V gene: TRBV7-9; D gene: .; clone size: many; CDR3 DNA: TGTGCCAGCAGCTTAGAGTCGGGGGACGAGCAGTACTTC; CDR3 protein: CASSLESGDEQYF
J gene: TRBJ2-1; V gene: TRBV2; D gene: .; clone size: many; CDR3 DNA: TGTGCCAGTCAAAAGGGCACAGGCCTAATCCATGAGCAGTTCTTC; CDR3 protein: CASQKGTGLIHEQFF